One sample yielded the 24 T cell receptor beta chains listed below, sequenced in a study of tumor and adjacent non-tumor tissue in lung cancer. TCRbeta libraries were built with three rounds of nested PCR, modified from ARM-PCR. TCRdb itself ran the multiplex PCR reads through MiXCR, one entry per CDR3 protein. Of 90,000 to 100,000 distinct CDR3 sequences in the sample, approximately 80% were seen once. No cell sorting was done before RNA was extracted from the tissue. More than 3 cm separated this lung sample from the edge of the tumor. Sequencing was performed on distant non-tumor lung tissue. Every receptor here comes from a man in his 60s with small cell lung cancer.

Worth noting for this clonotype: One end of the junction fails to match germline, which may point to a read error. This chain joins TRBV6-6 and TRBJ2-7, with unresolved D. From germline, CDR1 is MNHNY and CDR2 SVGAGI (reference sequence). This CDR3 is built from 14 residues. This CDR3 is CASSYTRAVYEQYF. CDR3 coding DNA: TGTGCCAGTAGTTACACCAGAGCCGTCTACGAGCAGTACTTC.

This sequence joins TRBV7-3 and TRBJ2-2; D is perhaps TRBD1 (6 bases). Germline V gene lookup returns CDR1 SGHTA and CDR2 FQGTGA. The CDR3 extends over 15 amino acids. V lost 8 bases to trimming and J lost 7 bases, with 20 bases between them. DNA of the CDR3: TGTGCCAGCGGCACCCCGGACAGCCCTATCGGGGAGCTGTTTTTT. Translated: CASGTPDSPIGELFF.

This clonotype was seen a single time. The CDR3 DNA reads TGTGCCAGCAAGTTGAACCAGGGACCTTACGGGCAGTACGTC. The encoded protein is CASKLNQGPYGQYV. The chain carries TRBV11-2 and TRBJ2-7, with D perhaps matching TRBD1 or TRBD2 (5 bases each). Germline V CDR1 and CDR2: SGHAT, FQNNGV. This CDR3 comprises 14 residues.

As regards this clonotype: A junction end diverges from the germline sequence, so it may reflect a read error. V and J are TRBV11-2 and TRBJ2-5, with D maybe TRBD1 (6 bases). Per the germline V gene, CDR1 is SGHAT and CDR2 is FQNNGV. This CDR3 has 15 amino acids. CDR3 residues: CASRDTRGCGETQYF. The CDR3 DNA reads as TGTGCTAGCAGGGACACACGAGGATGCGGAGAGACCCAGTACTTC.

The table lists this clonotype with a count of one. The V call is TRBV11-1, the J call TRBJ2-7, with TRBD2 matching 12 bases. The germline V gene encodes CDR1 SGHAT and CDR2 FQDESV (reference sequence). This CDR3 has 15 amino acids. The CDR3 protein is CSGNLALAGGEEQYF. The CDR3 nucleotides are TGTTCAGGCAACTTAGCCCTAGCGGGAGGGGAAGAGCAGTACTTC.

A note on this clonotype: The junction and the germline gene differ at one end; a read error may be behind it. CDR3 in DNA: TGTGGCAGCAGTACAAAGAATGGGGATGAGCAGTTCTTC. Translating it yields CGSSTKNGDEQFF. The V gene is TRBV11-3, the J gene TRBJ2-1; D gene ambiguous. Per the germline V gene, CDR1 is SGHNT and CDR2 is YENEEA. The CDR3 sequence is 13 residues long.

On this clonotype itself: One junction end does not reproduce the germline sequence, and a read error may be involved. In nucleotides, the CDR3 is TGTGCCAACAGCTCCGGGGGGGGGACTAGCGGAAGTATCTACAATGAGCAGTTCTTC. Protein: CANSSGGGTSGSIYNEQFF. The chain is built from TRBV11-2 and TRBJ2-1, with 11 nucleotides matching TRBD2. The germline V gene has CDR1 SGHAT and CDR2 FQNNGV. This CDR3 contains 19 residues.

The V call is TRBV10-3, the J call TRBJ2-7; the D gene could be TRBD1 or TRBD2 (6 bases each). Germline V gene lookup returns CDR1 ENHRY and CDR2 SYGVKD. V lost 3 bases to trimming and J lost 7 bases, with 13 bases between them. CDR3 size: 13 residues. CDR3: CAISEPIGGEQYV. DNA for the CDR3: TGTGCCATCAGTGAACCCATAGGGGGGGAGCAGTACGTC.

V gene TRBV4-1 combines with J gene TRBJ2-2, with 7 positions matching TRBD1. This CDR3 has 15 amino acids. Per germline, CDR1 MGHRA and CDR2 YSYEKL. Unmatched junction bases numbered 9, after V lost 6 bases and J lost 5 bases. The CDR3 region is CASRRRGTYTGELFF. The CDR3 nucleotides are TGCGCCAGCAGGCGCAGGGGGACCTATACCGGGGAGCTGTTTTTT.

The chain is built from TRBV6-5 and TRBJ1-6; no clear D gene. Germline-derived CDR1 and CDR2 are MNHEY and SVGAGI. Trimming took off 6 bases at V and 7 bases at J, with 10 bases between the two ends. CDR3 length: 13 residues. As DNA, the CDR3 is TGTGCCAGCAGGCAGGCTCGGAATTCACCCCTCCACTTT. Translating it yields CASRQARNSPLHF.

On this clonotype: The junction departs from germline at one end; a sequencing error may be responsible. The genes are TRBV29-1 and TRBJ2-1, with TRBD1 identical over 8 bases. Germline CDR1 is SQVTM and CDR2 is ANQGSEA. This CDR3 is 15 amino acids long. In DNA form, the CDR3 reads TGCATCGTTGCACATCTGGACAGGGAGAGGAATGAGAAGTTCTTC. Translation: CIVAHLDRERNEKFF.

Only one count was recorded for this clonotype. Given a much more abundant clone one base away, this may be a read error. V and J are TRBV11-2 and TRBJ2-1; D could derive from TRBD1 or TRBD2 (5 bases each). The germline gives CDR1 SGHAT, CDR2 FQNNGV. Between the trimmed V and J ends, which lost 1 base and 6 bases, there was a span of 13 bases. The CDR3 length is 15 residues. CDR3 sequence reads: CASSLGTEGSNEQFF. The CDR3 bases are TGTGCCAGCAGCTTAGGAACTGAGGGGAGCAATGAGCAGTTCTTC.

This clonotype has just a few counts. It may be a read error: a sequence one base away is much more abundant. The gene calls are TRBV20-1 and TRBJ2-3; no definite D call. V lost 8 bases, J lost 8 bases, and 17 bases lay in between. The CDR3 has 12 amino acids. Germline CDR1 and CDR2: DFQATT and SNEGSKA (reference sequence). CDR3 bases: TGCAGTACCACATTCAACGACGGTACGCAGTATTTT. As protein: CSTTFNDGTQYF.

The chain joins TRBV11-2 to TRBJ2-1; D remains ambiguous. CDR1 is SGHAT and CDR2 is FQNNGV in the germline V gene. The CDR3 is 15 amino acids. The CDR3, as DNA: TGTACAAGCAGCTTACGGTACGAGCGTAACAATGAGCAGTTCTTC. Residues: CTSSLRYERNNEQFF.

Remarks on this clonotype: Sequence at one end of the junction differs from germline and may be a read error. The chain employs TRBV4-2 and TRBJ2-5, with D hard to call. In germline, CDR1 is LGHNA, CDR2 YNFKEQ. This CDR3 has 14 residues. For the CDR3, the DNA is TGTGCCAGCAACCAAGACGGCTACATGGAGACCCAGTACTTC. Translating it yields CASNQDGYMETQYF.

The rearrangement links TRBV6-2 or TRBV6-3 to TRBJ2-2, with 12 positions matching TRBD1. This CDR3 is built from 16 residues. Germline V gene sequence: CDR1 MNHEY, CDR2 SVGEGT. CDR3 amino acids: CLSSYAGQGAAGEPFF. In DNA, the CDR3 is TGTCTCAGCAGTTACGCGGGACAGGGGGCTGCCGGGGAGCCATTTTTT.

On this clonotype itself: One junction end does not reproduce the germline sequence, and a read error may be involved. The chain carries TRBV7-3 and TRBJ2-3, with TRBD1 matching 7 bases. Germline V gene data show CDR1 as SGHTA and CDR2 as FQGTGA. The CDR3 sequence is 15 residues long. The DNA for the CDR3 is TGTGCCAGCAGCTTACGACAGGGCATGTCAGATACGCACTATTTT. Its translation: CASSLRQGMSDTHYF. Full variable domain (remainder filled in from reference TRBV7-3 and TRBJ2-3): GAGVSQTPSNKVTEKGKYVELRCDPISGHTALYWYRQSLGQGPEFLIYFQGTGAADDSGLPNDRFFAVRPEGSVSTLKIQRTERGDSAVYLCASSLRQGMSDTHYFGPGTRLTVL.

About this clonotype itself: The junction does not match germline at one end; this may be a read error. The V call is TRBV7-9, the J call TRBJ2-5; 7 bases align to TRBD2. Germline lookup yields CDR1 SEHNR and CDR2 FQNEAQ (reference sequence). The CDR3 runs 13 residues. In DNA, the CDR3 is TGTGACAGCAGCCCTTCGGGGGGAGAGACCCAGTACTTC. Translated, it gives CDSSPSGGETQYF. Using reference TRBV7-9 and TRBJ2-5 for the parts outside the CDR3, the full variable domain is DTGVSQNPRHKITKRGQNVTFRCDPISEHNRLYWYRQTLGQGPEFLTYFQNEAQLEKSRLLSDRFSAERPKGSFSTLEIQRTEQGDSAMYLCDSSPSGGETQYFGPGTRLLVL.

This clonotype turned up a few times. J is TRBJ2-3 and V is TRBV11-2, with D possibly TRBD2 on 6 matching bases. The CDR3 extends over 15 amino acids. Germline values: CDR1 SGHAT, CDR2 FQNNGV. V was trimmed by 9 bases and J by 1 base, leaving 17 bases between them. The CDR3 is CASSMAGIRTDTQYF. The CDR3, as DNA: TGTGCCAGTAGCATGGCGGGGATTCGCACAGATACGCAGTATTTT.

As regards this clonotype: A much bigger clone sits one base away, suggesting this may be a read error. CDR3 loop: CASSLAASGSVNTQYF. The CDR3 DNA is TGCGCCAGCAGCTTGGCGGCTAGCGGGAGTGTCAATACGCAGTATTTT. The chain couples TRBV5-1 to TRBJ2-3, with TRBD2 matching 10 bases. The CDR3 covers 16 residues. The germline V gene has CDR1 SGHRS and CDR2 YFSETQ. With 0 bases clipped from V and 7 bases from J, the junction kept 8 bases outside the gene matches. The complete variable domain, with remaining parts taken from reference TRBV5-1 and TRBJ2-3, reads KAGVTQTPRYLIKTRGQQVTLSCSPISGHRSVSWYQQTPGQGLQFLFEYFSETQRNKGNFPGRFSGRQFSNSRSEMNVSTLELGDSALYLCASSLAASGSVNTQYFGPGTRLTVL.

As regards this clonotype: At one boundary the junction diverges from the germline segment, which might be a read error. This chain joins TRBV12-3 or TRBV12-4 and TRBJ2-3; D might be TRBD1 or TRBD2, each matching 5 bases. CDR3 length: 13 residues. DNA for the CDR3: TGTGCCTGCAGTTTTGGGGGTGGAGATACACAGTGTTTT. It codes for CACSFGGGDTQCF.

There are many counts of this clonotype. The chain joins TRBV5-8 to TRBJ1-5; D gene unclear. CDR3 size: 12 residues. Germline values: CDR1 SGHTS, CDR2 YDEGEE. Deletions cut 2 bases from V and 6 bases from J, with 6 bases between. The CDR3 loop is CASSFRAQPQHF. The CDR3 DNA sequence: TGTGCCAGCAGCTTTCGTGCTCAGCCCCAGCATTTT.

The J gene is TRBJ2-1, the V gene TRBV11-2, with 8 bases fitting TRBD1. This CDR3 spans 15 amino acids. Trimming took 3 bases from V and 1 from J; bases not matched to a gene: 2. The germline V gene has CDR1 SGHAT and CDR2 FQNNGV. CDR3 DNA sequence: TGTGCCAGCAGCTTCGACAGGGGATCCTACAATGAGCAGTTCTTC. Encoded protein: CASSFDRGSYNEQFF.

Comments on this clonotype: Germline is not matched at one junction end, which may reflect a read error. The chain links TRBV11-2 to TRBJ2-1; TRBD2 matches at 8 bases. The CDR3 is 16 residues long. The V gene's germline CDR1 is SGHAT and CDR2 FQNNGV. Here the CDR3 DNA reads TGTACCAGCAGCTTAATCGGGAGGGGCTCTTATAATGAGCAGTTCTTC. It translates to CTSSLIGRGSYNEQFF.